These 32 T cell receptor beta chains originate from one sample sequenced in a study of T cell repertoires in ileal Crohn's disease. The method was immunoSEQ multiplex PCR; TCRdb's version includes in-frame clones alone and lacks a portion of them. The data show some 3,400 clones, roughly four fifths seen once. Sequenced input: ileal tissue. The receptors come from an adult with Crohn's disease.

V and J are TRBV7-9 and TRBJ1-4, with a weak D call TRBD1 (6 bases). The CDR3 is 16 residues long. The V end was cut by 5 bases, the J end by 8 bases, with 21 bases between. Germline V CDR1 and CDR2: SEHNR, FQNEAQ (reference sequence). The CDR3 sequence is CASSPQGQTGVEKLFF. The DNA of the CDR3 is TGTGCCAGCAGCCCCCAAGGGCAGACAGGAGTAGAAAAACTGTTTTTT.

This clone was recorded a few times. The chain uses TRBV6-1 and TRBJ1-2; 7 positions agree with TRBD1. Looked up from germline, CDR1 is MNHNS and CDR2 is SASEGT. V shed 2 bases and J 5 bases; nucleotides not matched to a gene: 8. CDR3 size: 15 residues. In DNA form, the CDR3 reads TGTGCCAGCAGTGAAAGTACAGGGGTGTGGTATGGCTACACCTTC. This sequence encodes CASSESTGVWYGYTF.

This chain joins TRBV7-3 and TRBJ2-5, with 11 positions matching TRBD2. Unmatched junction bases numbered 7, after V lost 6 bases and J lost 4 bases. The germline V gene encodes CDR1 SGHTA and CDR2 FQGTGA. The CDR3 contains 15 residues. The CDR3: CASSPLAGGVETQYF. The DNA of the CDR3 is TGTGCCAGCAGTCCTCTAGCGGGGGGCGTAGAGACCCAGTACTTC.

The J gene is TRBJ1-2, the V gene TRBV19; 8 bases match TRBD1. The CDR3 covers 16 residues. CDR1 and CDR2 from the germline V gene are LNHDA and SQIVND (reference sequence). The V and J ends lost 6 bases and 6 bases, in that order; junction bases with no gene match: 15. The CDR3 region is CASRSVGGQAFNGYTF. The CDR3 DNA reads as TGTGCCAGTAGATCTGTCGGGGGACAGGCGTTCAATGGCTACACCTTC.

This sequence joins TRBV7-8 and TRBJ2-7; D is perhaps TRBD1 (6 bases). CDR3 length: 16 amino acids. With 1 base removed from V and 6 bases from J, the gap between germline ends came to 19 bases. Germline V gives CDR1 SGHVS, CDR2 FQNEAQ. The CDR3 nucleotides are TGTGCCAGCAGCTTAGGGGGGCGCCTCACCCCTTCCGAGCAGTACTTC. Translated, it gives CASSLGGRLTPSEQYF.

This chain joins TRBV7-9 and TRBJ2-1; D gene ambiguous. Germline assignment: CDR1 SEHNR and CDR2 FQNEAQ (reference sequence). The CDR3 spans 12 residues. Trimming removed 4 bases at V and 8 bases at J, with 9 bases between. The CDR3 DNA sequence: TGTGCCAGCAGCTCCCCGAGCTATGAGCAGTTCTTC. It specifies CASSSPSYEQFF.

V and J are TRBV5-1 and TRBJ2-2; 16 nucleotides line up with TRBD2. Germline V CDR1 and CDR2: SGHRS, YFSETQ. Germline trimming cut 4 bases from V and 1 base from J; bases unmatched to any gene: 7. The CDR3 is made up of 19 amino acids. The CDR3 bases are TGCGCCAGCAGCCGCCGCGGGACTAGCGGGAGGGTGAACACCGGGGAGCTGTTTTTT. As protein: CASSRRGTSGRVNTGELFF. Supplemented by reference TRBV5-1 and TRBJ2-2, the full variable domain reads KAGVTQTPRYLIKTRGQQVTLSCSPISGHRSVSWYQQTPGQGLQFLFEYFSETQRNKGNFPGRFSGRQFSNSRSEMNVSTLELGDSALYLCASSRRGTSGRVNTGELFFGEGSRLTVL.

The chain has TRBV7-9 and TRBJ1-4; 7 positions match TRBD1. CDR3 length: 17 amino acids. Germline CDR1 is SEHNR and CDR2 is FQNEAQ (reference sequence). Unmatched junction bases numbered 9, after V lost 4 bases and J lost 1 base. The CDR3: CASSSKSGGLTNEKLFF. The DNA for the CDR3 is TGTGCCAGCAGCTCCAAGTCAGGGGGTTTAACTAATGAAAAACTGTTTTTT.

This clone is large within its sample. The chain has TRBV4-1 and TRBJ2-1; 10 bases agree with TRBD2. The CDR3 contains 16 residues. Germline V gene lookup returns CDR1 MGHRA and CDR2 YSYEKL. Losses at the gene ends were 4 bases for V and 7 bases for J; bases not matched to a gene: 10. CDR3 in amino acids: CASSRPLAGDWNEQFF. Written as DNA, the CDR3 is TGCGCCAGCAGCCGGCCTCTAGCGGGGGACTGGAATGAGCAGTTCTTC.

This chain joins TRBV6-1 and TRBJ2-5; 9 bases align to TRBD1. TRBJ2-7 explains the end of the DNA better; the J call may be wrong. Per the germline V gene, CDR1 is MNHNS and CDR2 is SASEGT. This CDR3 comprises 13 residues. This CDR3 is CAGSQGAHSEQYF. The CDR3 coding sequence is TGTGCCGGCTCACAGGGGGCTCATAGCGAGCAGTACTTC.

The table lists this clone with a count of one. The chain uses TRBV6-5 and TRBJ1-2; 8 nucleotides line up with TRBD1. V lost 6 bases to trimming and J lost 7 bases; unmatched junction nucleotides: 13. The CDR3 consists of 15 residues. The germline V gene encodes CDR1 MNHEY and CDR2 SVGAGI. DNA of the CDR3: TGTGCCAGCAGACCCGCTACAGGGGGGTTCTCTGGCTACACCTTC. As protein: CASRPATGGFSGYTF.

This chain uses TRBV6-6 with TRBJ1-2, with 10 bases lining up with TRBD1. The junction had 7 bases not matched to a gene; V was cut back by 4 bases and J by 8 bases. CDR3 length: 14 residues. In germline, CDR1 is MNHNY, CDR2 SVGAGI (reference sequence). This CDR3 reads CASSWDRGGWGYTF. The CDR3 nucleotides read TGTGCCAGCAGTTGGGACAGGGGCGGATGGGGCTACACCTTC.

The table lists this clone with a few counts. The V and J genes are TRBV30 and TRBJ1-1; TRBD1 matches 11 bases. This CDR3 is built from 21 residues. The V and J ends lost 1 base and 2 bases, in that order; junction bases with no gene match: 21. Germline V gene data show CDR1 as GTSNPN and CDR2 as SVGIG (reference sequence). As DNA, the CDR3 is TGTGCCTGGAGTGCGGACAGGGGGCGCACGATTCCACCGAGGCCCAACACTGAAGCTTTCTTT. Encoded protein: CAWSADRGRTIPPRPNTEAFF.

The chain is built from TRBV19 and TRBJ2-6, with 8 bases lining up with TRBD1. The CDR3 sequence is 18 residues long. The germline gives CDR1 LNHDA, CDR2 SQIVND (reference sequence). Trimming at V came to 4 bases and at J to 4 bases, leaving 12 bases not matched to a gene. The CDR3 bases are TGTGCCAGTAGTACCAACCGACAGGGGAGCGCCGGGGCCAACGTCCTGACTTTC. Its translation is CASSTNRQGSAGANVLTF.

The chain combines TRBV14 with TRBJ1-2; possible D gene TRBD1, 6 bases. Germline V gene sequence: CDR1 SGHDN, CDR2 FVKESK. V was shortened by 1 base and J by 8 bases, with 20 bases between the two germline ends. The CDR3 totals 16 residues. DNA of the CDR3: TGTGCCAGCAGCCAAGGCGGAGGGGGGGCTTGGAGCGGCTACACCTTC. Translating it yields CASSQGGGGAWSGYTF.

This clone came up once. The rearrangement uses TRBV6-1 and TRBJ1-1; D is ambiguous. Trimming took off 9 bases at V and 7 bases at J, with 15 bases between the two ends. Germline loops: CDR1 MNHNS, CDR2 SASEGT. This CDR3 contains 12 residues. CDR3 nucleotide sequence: TGTGCCAGTGGATCTAACGGGGATGAAGCTTTCTTT. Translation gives CASGSNGDEAFF.

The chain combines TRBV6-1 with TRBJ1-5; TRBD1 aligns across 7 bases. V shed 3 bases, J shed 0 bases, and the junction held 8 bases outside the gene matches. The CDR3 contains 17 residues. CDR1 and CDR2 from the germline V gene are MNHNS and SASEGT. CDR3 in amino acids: CASSETKTGNSNQPQHF. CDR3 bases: TGTGCCAGCAGTGAGACTAAGACAGGGAATAGCAATCAGCCCCAGCATTTT.

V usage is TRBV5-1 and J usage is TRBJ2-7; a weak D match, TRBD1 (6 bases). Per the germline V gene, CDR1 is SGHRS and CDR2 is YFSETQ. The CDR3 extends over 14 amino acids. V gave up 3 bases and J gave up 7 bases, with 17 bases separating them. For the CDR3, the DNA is TGCGCCAGCAGCTGGGGTGAGGAGAGGGGGGAGCAGTACTTC. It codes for CASSWGEERGEQYF.

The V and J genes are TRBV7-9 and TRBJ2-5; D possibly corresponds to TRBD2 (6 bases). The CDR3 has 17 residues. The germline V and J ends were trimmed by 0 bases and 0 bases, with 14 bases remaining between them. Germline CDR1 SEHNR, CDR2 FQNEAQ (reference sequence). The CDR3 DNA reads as TGTGCCAGCAGCTTAGCGCTCGGGGGAAGGGACCAAGAGACCCAGTACTTC. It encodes CASSLALGGRDQETQYF.

The CDR3 bases are TGTGCCCGTCGAGGGGGGGCAGAAGATTCACCCCTCCACTTT. It is translated as CARRGGAEDSPLHF. The V and J genes are TRBV30 and TRBJ1-6; weak D call: TRBD1 (6 bases). CDR3 length: 14 amino acids. Trimming took 8 bases from V and 8 from J, leaving 19 bases between them. The germline V gene has CDR1 GTSNPN and CDR2 SVGIG (reference sequence).

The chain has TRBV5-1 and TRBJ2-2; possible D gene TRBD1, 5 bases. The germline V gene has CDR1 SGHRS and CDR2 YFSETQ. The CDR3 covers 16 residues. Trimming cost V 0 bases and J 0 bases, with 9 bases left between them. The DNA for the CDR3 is TGCGCCAGCAGCTTGGGGACATTCTCGAACACCGGGGAGCTGTTTTTT. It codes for CASSLGTFSNTGELFF.

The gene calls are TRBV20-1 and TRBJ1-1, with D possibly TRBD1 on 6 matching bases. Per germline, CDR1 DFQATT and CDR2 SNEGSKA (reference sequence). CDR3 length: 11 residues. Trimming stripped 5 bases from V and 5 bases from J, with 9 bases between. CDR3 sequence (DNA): TGCAGTGCTTTAAGGGGGACTGAAGCTTTCTTT. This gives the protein CSALRGTEAFF.

CDR3: CASSSGAPYTEAFF. CDR3 bases: TGCGCCAGCAGCTCTGGGGCCCCTTACACTGAAGCTTTCTTT. The rearrangement uses TRBV5-1 and TRBJ1-1; D is possibly TRBD1 (5 bases). The germline V gene encodes CDR1 SGHRS and CDR2 YFSETQ. There are 14 residues in the CDR3. V was trimmed by 3 bases and J by 3 bases, leaving 12 bases between them.

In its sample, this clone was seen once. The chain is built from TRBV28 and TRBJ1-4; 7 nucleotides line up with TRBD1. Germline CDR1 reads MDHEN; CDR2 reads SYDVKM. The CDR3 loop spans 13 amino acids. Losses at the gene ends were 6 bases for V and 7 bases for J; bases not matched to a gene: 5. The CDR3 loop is CASRGGTAEKLFF. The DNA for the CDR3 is TGTGCCAGCAGGGGTGGGACAGCTGAAAAACTGTTTTTT.

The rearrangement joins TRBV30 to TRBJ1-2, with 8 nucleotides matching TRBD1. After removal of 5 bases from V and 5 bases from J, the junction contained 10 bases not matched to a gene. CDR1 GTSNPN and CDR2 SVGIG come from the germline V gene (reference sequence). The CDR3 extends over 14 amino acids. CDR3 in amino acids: CAWGRDRIMYGYTF. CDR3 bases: TGTGCCTGGGGCCGGGACAGGATTATGTATGGCTACACCTTC. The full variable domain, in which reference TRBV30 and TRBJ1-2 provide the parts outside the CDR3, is SQTIHQWPATLVQPVGSPLSLECTVEGTSNPNLYWYRQAAGRGLQLLFYSVGIGQISSEVPQNLSASRPQDRQFILSSKKLLLSDSGFYLCAWGRDRIMYGYTFGSGTRLTVV.

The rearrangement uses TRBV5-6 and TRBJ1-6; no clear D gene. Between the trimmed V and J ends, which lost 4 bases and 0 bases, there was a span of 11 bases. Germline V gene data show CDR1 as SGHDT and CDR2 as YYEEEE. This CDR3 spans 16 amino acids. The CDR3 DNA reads TGTGCCAGCAGCATCGGACTGAGCTCCTATAATTCACCCCTCCACTTT. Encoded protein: CASSIGLSSYNSPLHF. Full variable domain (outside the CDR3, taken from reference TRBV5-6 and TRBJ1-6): DAGVTQSPTHLIKTRGQQVTLRCSPKSGHDTVSWYQQALGQGPQFIFQYYEEEERQRGNFPDRFSGHQFPNYSSELNVNALLLGDSALYLCASSIGLSSYNSPLHFGNGTRLTVT.

The CDR3 DNA is TGTGCCAGCAGCTCCAGCCGGGACAGGGTAGGCTACACCTTC. Encoded protein: CASSSSRDRVGYTF. V is TRBV11-1 and J is TRBJ1-2, with 9 bases identical to TRBD1. Germline-derived CDR1 and CDR2 are SGHAT and FQDESV (reference sequence). The CDR3 length is 14 residues. With V trimmed by 4 bases and J by 8 bases, 8 bases remained unmatched. Filled out from reference TRBV11-1 and TRBJ1-2, the complete variable domain reads EAEVAQSPRYKITEKSQAVAFWCDPISGHATLYWYRQILGQGPELLVQFQDESVVDDSQLPKDRFSAERLKGVDSTLKIQPAELGDSAMYLCASSSSRDRVGYTFGSGTRLTVV.

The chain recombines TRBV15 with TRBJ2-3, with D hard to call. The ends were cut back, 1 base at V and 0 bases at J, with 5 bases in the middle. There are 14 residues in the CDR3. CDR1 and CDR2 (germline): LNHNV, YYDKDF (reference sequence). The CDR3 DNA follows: TGTGCCACCAGCAGAGGGCTTAGCACAGATACGCAGTATTTT. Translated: CATSRGLSTDTQYF.

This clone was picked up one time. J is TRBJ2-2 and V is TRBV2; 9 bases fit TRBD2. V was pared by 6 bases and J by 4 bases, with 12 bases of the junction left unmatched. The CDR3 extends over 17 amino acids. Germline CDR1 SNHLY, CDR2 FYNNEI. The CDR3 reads CASRGGTSYLLTGELFF. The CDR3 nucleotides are TGTGCCAGCAGGGGGGGGACTAGCTATTTGCTCACCGGGGAGCTGTTTTTT.

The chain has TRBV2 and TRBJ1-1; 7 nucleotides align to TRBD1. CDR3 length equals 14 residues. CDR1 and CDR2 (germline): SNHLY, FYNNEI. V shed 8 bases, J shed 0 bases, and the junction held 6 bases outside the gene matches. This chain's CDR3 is CASYRQGMNTEAFF. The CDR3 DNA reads TGTGCCAGCTACCGACAGGGCATGAACACTGAAGCTTTCTTT.

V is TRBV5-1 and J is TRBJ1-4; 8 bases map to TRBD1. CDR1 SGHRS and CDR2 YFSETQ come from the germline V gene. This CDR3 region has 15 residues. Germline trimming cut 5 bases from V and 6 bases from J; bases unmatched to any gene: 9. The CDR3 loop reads CASSSGGRGDEKLFF. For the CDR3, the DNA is TGCGCCAGCAGTTCAGGGGGCCGCGGTGATGAAAAACTGTTTTTT.

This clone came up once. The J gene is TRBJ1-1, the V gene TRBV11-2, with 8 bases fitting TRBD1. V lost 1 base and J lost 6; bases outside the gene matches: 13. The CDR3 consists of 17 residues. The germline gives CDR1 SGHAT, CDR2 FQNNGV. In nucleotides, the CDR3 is TGTGCCAGCAGCTTAGGCCCCGGACAGGGCTCTTGGGCTGAAGCTTTCTTT. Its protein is CASSLGPGQGSWAEAFF.